This section outlines one TCR beta chain sequence together with its context. Its antigen target is currently unknown. Base qualities are not at hand, and no much larger clone is one base apart. This sample is drawn from a study of blood T cell repertoires in COVID-19 (dated by TCRdb to the early 2020s). For context, the study as a whole: Samples from collaborators originated in the United States, Italy and Spain and spanned both the acute and convalescent phases of COVID-19. The material from the prospective study consisted of cDNA or gDNA derived from T cells, B-cell-depleted T cells, or PBMCs. Subjects who had been exposed to COVID-19, were actively infected with it, or had recovered from it provided the deeply sampled blood TCRbeta repertoires that made up the dataset. The repertoires were made available in a free public database intended to serve as a resource for research on the immune response to SARS-CoV-2. The samples were drawn from the first 160 participants of the ongoing ImmuneRACE study and from over 950 subjects provided by 6 global collaborators. A de-identified subject ID, COVID-19 status, age in years and sex were almost always included in the sample metadata. Where HLA class I and class II types were available, the types were taken from metadata supplied by the sample provider, not from assay-based typing.

In Seattle, one collaborating source enrolled patients while the infection was active and tracked those patients longitudinally over the course of disease. Whole blood was collected in K2EDTA tubes by collaborating institutions according to the institutions' own protocols. For TCRbeta analysis, collaborator samples were shipped as frozen whole blood, as isolated PBMCs, or as DNA extracted from either sample type. Study-wide conclusions, independent of this receptor: The quantity of clinical and demographic metadata differed by source and by participant and was supplied without curation.

The CDR3 holds 15 amino acids from the cysteine to the phenylalanine. Only the CDR3 portion is preserved as DNA: 45 bases, with reading frame beginning at the first base. CDR1 and CDR2 (LNHDA, SQIVND) derive from the germline V gene (reference sequence). V and J are trimmed by 1 base and 2 bases, and the gene matches miss 4 bases of the junction. TCRbeta CDR3 regions were amplified from genomic DNA by means of the immunoSEQ Assay, a bias-controlled multiplex PCR. The published analysis was carried out like this. Within the assay, amplification of reference gene primers was used to estimate how many nucleated cells each sample contained. Sequence reads were collapsed and filtered to measure the absolute abundance of every unique TCRbeta CDR3 rearrangement. For each sample, productive Simpson clonality was calculated by taking the square root of Simpson's diversity index across productive rearrangements. TCRdb re-hosts the immuneACCESS table, in-frame sequences only. Its copies lack some clones; in the studies checked, an unresolved V gene accounts for under half of them, and the cause for the rest is not known. The V and J calls and clone size are taken from that table; D and trimming were inferred from the DNA. The sample records approximately 270,000 clones, 80% to 85% of which are singletons. In total, the top ten clones hold about 15% of the sample.

Sequenced material: peripheral blood. Rearrangement joined TRBV19 to TRBJ1-1, with 7 bases aligning to TRBD1. The receptor comes from a person between 65 and 79 years old with COVID-19, enrolled during active disease. The DNA sequence reads TGTGCCAGTAGTATAGGACAGGGAGGAAACACTGAAGCTTTCTTT. This translates into CASSIGQGGNTEAFF.